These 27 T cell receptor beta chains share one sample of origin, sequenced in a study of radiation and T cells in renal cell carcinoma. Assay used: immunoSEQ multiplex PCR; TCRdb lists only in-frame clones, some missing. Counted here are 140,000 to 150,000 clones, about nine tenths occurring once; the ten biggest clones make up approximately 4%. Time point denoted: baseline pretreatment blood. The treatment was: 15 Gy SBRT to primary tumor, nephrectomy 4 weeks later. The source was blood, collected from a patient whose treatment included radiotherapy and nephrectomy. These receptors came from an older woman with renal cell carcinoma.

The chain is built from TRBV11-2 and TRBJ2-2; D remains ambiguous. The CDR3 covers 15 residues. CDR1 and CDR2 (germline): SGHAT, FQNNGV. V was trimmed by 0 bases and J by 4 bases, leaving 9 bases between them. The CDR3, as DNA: TGTGCCAGCAGCTTAGATCGAACCGCCACCGGGGAGCTGTTTTTT. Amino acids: CASSLDRTATGELFF.

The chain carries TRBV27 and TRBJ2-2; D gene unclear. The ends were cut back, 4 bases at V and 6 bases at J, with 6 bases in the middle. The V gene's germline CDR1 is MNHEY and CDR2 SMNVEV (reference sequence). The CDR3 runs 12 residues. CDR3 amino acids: CASSSSAGELFF. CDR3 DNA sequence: TGTGCCAGCAGTTCCAGTGCCGGGGAGCTGTTTTTT.

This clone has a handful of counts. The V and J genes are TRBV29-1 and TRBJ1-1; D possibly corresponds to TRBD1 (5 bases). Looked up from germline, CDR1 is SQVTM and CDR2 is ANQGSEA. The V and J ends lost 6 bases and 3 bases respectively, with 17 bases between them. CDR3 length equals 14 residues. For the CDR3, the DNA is TGCAGCGTACCCGGCCTTCGGGGGGACACTGAAGCTTTCTTT. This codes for CSVPGLRGDTEAFF.

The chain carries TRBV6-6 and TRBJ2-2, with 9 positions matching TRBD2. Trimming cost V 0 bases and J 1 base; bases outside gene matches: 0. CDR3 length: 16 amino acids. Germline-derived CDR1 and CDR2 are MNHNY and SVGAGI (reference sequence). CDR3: CASSYSSGGNTGELFF. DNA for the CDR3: TGTGCCAGCAGTTACTCTAGCGGGGGGAACACCGGGGAGCTGTTTTTT.

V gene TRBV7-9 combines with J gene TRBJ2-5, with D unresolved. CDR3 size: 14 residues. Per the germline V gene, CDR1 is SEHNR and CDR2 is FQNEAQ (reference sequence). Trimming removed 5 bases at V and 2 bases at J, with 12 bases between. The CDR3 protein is CASSTRSEQETQYF. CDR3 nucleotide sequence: TGTGCCAGCAGCACCCGTTCTGAGCAAGAGACCCAGTACTTC.

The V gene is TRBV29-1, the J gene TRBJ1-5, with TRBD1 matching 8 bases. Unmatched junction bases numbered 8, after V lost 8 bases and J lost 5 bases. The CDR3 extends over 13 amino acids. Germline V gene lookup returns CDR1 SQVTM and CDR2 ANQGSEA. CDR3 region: CSSKTGVDQPQHF. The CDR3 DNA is TGCAGCTCTAAGACAGGGGTGGATCAGCCCCAGCATTTT. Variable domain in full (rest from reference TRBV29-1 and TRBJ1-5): SAVISQKPSRDICQRGTSLTIQCQVDSQVTMMFWYRQQPGQSLTLIATANQGSEATYESGFVIDKFPISRPNLTFSTLTVSNMSPEDSSIYLCSSKTGVDQPQHFGDGTRLSIL.

The CDR3 region has the DNA TGCGCCAGCAGCCAAGGGACAGGGGGACACAATGAGCAGTTCTTC. Amino acid sequence: CASSQGTGGHNEQFF. This chain joins TRBV4-3 and TRBJ2-1, with 10 bases identical to TRBD1. After removal of 1 base from V and 5 bases from J, the junction contained 2 bases not matched to a gene. Germline CDR1 and CDR2: LGHNA and YSLEER. This CDR3 is built from 15 residues.

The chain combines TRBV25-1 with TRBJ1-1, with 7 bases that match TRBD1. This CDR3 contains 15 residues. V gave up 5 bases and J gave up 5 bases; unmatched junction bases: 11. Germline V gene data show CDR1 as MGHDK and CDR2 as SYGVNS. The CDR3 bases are TGTGCCAGCAGTTCATCTCGACAGGGCCTAACTGAAGCTTTCTTT. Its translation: CASSSSRQGLTEAFF.

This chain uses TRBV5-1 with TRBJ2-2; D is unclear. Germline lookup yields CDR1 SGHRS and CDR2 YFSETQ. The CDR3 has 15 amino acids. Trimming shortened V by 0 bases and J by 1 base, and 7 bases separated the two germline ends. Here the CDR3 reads CASSLGWVNTGELFF. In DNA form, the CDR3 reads TGCGCCAGCAGCTTGGGATGGGTGAACACCGGGGAGCTGTTTTTT.

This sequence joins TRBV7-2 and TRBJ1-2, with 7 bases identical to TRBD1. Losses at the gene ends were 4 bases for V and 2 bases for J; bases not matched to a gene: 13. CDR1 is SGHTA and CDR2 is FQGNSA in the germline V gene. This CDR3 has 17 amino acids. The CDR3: CASSSPLARGENYGYTF. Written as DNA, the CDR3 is TGTGCCAGCAGCTCCCCCCTCGCCAGGGGGGAAAACTATGGCTACACCTTC.

Here the CDR3 reads CASSPGLAHPDEQFF. The DNA of the CDR3 is TGTGCCAGCAGCCCGGGACTAGCCCATCCCGATGAGCAGTTCTTC. This chain joins TRBV5-4 and TRBJ2-1; 9 bases agree with TRBD2. V trimming: 4 bases; J trimming: 8 bases; junction bases outside the gene matches: 10. Germline CDR1 reads SGHNT; CDR2 reads YYREEE (reference sequence). This CDR3 contains 15 residues.

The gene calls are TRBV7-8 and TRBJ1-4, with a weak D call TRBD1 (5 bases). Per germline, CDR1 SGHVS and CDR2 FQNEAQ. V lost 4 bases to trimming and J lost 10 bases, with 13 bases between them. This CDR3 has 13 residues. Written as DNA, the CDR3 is TGTGCCAGCAGCTCCGTAAGCGGGGGAAAACTGTTTTTT. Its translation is CASSSVSGGKLFF.

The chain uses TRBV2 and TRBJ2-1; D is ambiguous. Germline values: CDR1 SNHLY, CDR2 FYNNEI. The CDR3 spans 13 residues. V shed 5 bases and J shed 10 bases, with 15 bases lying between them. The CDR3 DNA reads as TGTGCCAGCAGTTACAGCGCTCGCTGGGAGCAGTTCTTC. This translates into CASSYSARWEQFF.

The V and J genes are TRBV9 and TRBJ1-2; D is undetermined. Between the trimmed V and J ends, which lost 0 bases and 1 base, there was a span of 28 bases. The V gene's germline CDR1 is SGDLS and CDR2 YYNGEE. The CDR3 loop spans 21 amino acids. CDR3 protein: CASSVGPEALTMGGLNYGYTF. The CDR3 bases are TGTGCCAGCAGCGTAGGCCCAGAGGCCTTAACCATGGGTGGCCTTAACTATGGCTACACCTTC.

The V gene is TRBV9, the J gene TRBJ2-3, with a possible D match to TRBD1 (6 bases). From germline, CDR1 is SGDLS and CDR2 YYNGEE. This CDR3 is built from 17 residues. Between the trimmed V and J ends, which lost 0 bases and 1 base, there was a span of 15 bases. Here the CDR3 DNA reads TGTGCCAGCAGCGTAGTTTCCCAGCCAGGGGGCACAGATACGCAGTATTTT. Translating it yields CASSVVSQPGGTDTQYF.

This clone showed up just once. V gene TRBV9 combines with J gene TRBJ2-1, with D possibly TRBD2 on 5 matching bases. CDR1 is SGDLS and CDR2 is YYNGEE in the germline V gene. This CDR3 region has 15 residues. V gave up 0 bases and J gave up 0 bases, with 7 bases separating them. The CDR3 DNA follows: TGTGCCAGCAGCGTAGGAGCGGTCTCCTACAATGAGCAGTTCTTC. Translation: CASSVGAVSYNEQFF.

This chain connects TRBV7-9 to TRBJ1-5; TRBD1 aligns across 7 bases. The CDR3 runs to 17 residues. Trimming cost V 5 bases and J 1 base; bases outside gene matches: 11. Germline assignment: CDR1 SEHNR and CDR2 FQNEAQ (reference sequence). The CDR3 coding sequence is TGTGCCAGCAGCCTCTGGACAGGAGGGGGAAGCAATCAGCCCCAGCATTTT. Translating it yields CASSLWTGGGSNQPQHF.

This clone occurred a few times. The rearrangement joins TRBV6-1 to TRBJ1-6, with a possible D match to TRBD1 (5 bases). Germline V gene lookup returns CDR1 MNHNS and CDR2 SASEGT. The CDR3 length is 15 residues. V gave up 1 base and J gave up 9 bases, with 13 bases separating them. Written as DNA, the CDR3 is TGTGCCAGCAGTGAAGGCCAGGGAGAATTTTCACCCCTCCACTTT. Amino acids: CASSEGQGEFSPLHF.

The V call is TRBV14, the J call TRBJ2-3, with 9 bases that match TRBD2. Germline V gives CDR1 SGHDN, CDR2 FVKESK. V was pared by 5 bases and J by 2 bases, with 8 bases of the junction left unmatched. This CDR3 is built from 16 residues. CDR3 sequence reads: CASSRVSGGYTDTQYF. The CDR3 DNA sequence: TGTGCCAGCAGCAGGGTTAGCGGGGGTTACACAGATACGCAGTATTTT.

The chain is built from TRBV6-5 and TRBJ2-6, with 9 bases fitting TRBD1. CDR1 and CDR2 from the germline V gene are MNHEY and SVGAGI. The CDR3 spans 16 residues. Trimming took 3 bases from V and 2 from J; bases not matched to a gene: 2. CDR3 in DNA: TGTGCCAGCAGTTATGGGACAGGGCCTGGGGCCAACGTCCTGACTTTC. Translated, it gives CASSYGTGPGANVLTF.

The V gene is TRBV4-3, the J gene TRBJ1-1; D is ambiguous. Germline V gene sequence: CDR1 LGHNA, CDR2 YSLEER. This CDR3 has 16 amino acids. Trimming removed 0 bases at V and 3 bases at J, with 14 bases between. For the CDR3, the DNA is TGCGCCAGCAGCCAAGATAGGGCCTTGCCGTACACTGAAGCTTTCTTT. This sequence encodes CASSQDRALPYTEAFF.

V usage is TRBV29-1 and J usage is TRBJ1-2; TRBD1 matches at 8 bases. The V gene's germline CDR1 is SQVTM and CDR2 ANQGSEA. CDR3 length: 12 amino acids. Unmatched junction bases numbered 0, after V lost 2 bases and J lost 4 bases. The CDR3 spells CSVETGGYGYTF. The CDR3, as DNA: TGCAGCGTTGAAACAGGGGGCTATGGCTACACCTTC.

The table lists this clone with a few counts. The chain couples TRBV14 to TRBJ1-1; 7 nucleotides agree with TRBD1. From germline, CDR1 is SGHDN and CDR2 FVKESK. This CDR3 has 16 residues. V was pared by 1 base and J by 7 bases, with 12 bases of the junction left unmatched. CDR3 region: CASSQGKTGVAFEAFF. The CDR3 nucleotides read TGTGCCAGCAGCCAAGGAAAAACAGGGGTCGCTTTTGAAGCTTTCTTT. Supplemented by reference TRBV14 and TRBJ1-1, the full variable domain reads EAGVTQFPSHSVIEKGQTVTLRCDPISGHDNLYWYRRVMGKEIKFLLHFVKESKQDESGMPNNRFLAERTGGTYSTLKVQPAELEDSGVYFCASSQGKTGVAFEAFFGQGTRLTVV.

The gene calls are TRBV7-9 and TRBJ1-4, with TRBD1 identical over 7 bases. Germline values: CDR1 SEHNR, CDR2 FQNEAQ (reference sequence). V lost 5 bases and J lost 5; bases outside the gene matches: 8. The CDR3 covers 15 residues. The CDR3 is CASSNVQGRNEKLFF. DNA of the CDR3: TGTGCCAGCAGCAACGTACAGGGGAGGAATGAAAAACTGTTTTTT. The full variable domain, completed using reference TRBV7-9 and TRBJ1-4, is DTGVSQNPRHKITKRGQNVTFRCDPISEHNRLYWYRQTLGQGPEFLTYFQNEAQLEKSRLLSDRFSAERPKGSFSTLEIQRTEQGDSAMYLCASSNVQGRNEKLFFGSGTQLSVL.

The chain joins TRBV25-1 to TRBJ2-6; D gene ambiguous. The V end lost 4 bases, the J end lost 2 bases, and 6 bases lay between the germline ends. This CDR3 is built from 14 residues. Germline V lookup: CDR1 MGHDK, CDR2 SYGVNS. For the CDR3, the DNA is TGTGCCAGCAGTGGGGTAACTGGGGCCAACGTCCTGACTTTC. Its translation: CASSGVTGANVLTF.

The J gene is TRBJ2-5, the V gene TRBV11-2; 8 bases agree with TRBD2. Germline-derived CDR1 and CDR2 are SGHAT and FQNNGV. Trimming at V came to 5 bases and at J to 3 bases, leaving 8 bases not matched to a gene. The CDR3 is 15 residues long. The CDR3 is CASSALQRGKETQYF. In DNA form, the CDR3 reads TGTGCCAGCAGCGCCCTGCAGCGGGGGAAAGAGACCCAGTACTTC.

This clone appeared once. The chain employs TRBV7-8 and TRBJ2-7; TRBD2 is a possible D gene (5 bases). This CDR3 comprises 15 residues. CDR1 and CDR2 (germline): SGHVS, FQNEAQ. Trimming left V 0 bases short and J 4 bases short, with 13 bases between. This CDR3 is CASSLANSREYEQYF. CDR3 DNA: TGTGCCAGCAGCTTAGCGAACTCAAGGGAGTACGAGCAGTACTTC. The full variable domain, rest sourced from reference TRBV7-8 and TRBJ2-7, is GAGVSQSPRYKVAKRGQDVALRCDPISGHVSLFWYQQALGQGPEFLTYFQNEAQLDKSGLPSDRFFAERPEGSVSTLKIQRTQQEDSAVYLCASSLANSREYEQYFGPGTRLTVT.